This TCR beta chain was identified in a study of T cells in Graves' hyperthyroidism and ophthalmopathy. Points from the study as a whole: Blood also carried most thyroid clonotypes expanded above 0.001.

Trimming took off 6 bases at V and 5 bases at J, with 8 bases between the two ends. Germline V gives CDR1 SGHTA, CDR2 FQGNSA. CDR3 length: 12 residues. Thyroid ultrasound, orbital computed tomography, clinical symptoms, and serum thyroxine and TRAb underpinned diagnoses. It was RNA transcripts that yielded the amplified TCR beta CDR3 regions. The HTBI primer set drove a first-round RT-PCR of the TCR CDR3. TCRdb ran MiXCR on the multiplex PCR reads and lists one entry per CDR3 protein. The top ten hold around 4% of the sample, which has approximately 600,000 distinct CDR3 sequences, about 14% seen once. In this sample, this clonotype turned up many times. The target antigen is unknown.

V and J are TRBV7-2 and TRBJ1-5; no firm D call. The receptor was isolated from a woman between 40 and 50 years old with Graves' ophthalmopathy. Sequences were obtained from blood. CDR3 protein: CASSPMDQPQHF. In DNA, the CDR3 is TGTGCCAGCAGTCCCATGGATCAGCCCCAGCATTTT. Together with reference TRBV7-2 and TRBJ1-5, the CDR3 gives the full variable domain: GAGVSQSPSNKVTEKGKDVELRCDPISGHTALYWYRQSLGQGLEFLIYFQGNSAPDKSGLPSDRFSAERTGGSVSTLTIQRTQQEDSAVYLCASSPMDQPQHFGDGTRLSIL.